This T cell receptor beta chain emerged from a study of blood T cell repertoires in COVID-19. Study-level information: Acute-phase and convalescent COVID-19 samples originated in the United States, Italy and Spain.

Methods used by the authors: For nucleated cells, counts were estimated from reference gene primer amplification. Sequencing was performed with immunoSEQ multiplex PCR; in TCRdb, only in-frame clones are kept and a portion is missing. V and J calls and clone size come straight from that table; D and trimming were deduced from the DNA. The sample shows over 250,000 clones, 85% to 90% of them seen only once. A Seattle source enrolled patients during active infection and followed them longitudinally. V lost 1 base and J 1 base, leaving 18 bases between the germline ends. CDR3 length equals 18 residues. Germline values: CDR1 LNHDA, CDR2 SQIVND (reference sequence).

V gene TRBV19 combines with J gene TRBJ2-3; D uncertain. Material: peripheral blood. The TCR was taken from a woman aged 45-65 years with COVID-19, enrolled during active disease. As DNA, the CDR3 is TGTGCCAGTAGTATAGTCCCGTTACAGTACCTTCGCACAGATACGCAGTATTTT. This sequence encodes CASSIVPLQYLRTDTQYF.